A selection of T cell receptor beta chains follows, all from one sample in a study of siplizumab effects on memory and regulatory T cells. The repertoire was sequenced with immunoSEQ multiplex PCR; TCRdb's copy has only in-frame clones and lacks some. The sample records roughly 97,000 clones, about 94% being singletons. Sequences were obtained from Tregs sorted from blood. The receptor source for this set is a human donor in good health. The CDR3 runs from the conserved cysteine through the conserved F or W. Each record gives: J gene, clone size, V gene, D gene, CDR3 protein, CDR3 DNA. D genes are given only for firm matches. Size is stated for part of the rows, as once, few or many counts, or as a class when the clone is expanded.

j_call: TRBJ2-7; clone_size: .; v_call: TRBV5-1; d_call: .; cdr3_aa: CASSSPGQTSSYEQYF; cdr3_nt: TGCGCCAGCAGCTCTCCGGGACAAACGAGCTCCTACGAGCAGTACTTC
j_call: TRBJ1-1; clone_size: .; v_call: TRBV30; d_call: .; cdr3_aa: CAWEGGGRTEAFF; cdr3_nt: TGTGCCTGGGAAGGGGGTGGAAGGACTGAAGCTTTCTTT
j_call: TRBJ1-1; clone_size: .; v_call: TRBV2; d_call: TRBD1; cdr3_aa: CASSEWTGFGNTEAFF; cdr3_nt: TGTGCCAGCAGTGAGTGGACAGGGTTTGGGAACACTGAAGCTTTCTTT
j_call: TRBJ1-2; clone_size: .; v_call: TRBV2; d_call: .; cdr3_aa: CASSEWTDNYGYTF; cdr3_nt: TGTGCCAGCAGTGAATGGACAGATAACTATGGCTACACCTTC
j_call: TRBJ1-1; clone_size: .; v_call: TRBV5-1; d_call: .; cdr3_aa: CASSLGAEAFF; cdr3_nt: TGCGCCAGCAGCCTGGGTGCTGAAGCTTTCTTT
j_call: TRBJ1-2; clone_size: once; v_call: TRBV2; d_call: TRBD1; cdr3_aa: CASSATGAVYGYTF; cdr3_nt: TGTGCCAGCAGTGCTACAGGGGCCGTCTATGGCTACACCTTC
j_call: TRBJ1-3; clone_size: .; v_call: TRBV4-1; d_call: TRBD1; cdr3_aa: CASSQVQGAGNTIYF; cdr3_nt: TGCGCCAGCAGCCAAGTCCAGGGGGCTGGAAACACCATATATTTT
j_call: TRBJ2-3; clone_size: .; v_call: TRBV9; d_call: TRBD2; cdr3_aa: CASSVGGSDTQYF; cdr3_nt: TGTGCCAGCAGCGTCGGGGGGTCAGATACGCAGTATTTT
j_call: TRBJ1-2; clone_size: .; v_call: TRBV5-6; d_call: TRBD1; cdr3_aa: CASSLDRAYGYTF; cdr3_nt: TGTGCCAGCAGCCTGGACAGGGCTTATGGCTACACCTTC
j_call: TRBJ2-1; clone_size: .; v_call: TRBV29-1; d_call: TRBD2; cdr3_aa: CSVALGTSGRNEQFF; cdr3_nt: TGCAGCGTTGCCCTAGGGACTAGCGGGAGAAATGAGCAGTTCTTC
j_call: TRBJ2-5; clone_size: few; v_call: TRBV4-1; d_call: .; cdr3_aa: CASSPTGQRGRGRNQYF; cdr3_nt: TGCGCCAGCAGCCCAACAGGTCAACGGGGGCGGGGAAGGAACCAGTACTTC
j_call: TRBJ1-5; clone_size: .; v_call: TRBV5-5; d_call: .; cdr3_aa: CASSRTPPPGNQPQHF; cdr3_nt: TGTGCCAGCAGCCGAACCCCCCCTCCCGGCAATCAGCCCCAGCATTTT
j_call: TRBJ2-7; clone_size: .; v_call: TRBV6-5; d_call: .; cdr3_aa: CASSYVGLSYEQYF; cdr3_nt: TGTGCCAGCAGTTACGTAGGACTTTCCTACGAGCAGTACTTC